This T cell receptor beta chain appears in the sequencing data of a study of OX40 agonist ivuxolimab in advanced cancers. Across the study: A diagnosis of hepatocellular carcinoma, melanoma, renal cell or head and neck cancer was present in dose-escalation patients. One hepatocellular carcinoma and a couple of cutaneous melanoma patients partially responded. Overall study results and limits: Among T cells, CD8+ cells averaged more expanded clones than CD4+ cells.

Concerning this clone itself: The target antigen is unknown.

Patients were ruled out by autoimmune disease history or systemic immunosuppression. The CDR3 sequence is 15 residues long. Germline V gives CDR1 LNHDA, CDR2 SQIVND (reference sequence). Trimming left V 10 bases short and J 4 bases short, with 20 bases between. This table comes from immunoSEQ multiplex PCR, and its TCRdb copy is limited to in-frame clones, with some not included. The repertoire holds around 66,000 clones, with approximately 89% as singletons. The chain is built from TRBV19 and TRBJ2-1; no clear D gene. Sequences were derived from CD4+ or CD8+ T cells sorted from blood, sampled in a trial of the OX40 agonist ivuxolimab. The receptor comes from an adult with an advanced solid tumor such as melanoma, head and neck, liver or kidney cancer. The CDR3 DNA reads TGTGCCACGACACCCGGGTCTAAAACGTACAATGAGCAGTTCTTC. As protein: CATTPGSKTYNEQFF.